This T cell receptor beta chain was sequenced during a study of CD8+ T cells in alopecia areata. Whole-study findings and limits: Among patients, TCR sharing was less clear than in mice, a difference possibly due in part to HLA diversity in the patient population. The study found higher clonality in lesional than normal scalp, especially in alopecia totalis/universalis.

About this clone itself: Its specificity is unknown.

With 2 bases removed from V and 5 bases from J, the gap between germline ends came to 13 bases. Germline loops: CDR1 SGHTA, CDR2 FQGTGA. This CDR3 is 15 amino acids long. cDNA reverse transcribed from extracted RNA served as the sequencing template. Data came from immunoSEQ multiplex PCR; TCRdb stores just in-frame clones and leaves some out. The table includes 200,000 or so clones, 58% detected once. Treatment in this sample: oral pan-JAK inhibitor, 5-10 mg twice daily. This chain uses TRBV7-3 with TRBJ1-5, with D hard to call. The starting material was CD4+ T cells sorted from blood, obtained at week 24, from a patient treated with tofacitinib. The sequence derives from a human donor with alopecia areata. CDR3 sequence: CASSLLPGDYQPQHF. In DNA, the CDR3 is TGTGCCAGCAGCTTATTGCCAGGCGATTATCAGCCCCAGCATTTT.